These 24 T cell receptor beta chains were sequenced from one sample in a study of blood T cell repertoires in COVID-19. Profiled with immunoSEQ multiplex PCR; TCRdb holds only in-frame clones, not every one. Among some 390,000 clones listed, around nine tenths were seen once. The sequenced sample was peripheral blood. Source of these receptors: a woman aged 40 to 50 with COVID-19, enrolled during active disease.

The chain combines TRBV14 with TRBJ2-7; TRBD2 matches at 8 bases. The germline gives CDR1 SGHDN, CDR2 FVKESK. The CDR3 consists of 20 residues. Unmatched junction bases numbered 18, after V lost 0 bases and J lost 2 bases. CDR3 coding DNA: TGTGCCAGCAGCCAAGATTTCCAAGCGGGGGCAAGCTTTATCACCTACGAGCAGTACTTC. It encodes CASSQDFQAGASFITYEQYF. Filled out from reference TRBV14 and TRBJ2-7, the complete variable domain reads EAGVTQFPSHSVIEKGQTVTLRCDPISGHDNLYWYRRVMGKEIKFLLHFVKESKQDESGMPNNRFLAERTGGTYSTLKVQPAELEDSGVYFCASSQDFQAGASFITYEQYFGPGTRLTVT.

This rearrangement joins TRBV18 to TRBJ1-3; possibly TRBD1 for D (6 bases). V was pared by 3 bases and J by 1 base, with 10 bases between. CDR1 KGHSH and CDR2 LQKENI come from the germline V gene. This CDR3 contains 15 residues. CDR3 amino acids: CASSPSTGSGNTIYF. Here the CDR3 DNA reads TGTGCCAGCTCACCGTCTACAGGGTCTGGAAACACCATATATTTT.

This chain links TRBV2 with TRBJ1-2, with unresolved D. The CDR3 sequence is 12 residues long. V lost 1 base to trimming and J lost 4 bases, with 4 bases between them. Germline CDR1 and CDR2: SNHLY and FYNNEI. As DNA, the CDR3 is TGTGCCAGCAGTGAAGGGCCCTATGGCTACACCTTC. Protein sequence: CASSEGPYGYTF. Drawing the rest from reference TRBV2 and TRBJ1-2, the complete variable domain is EPEVTQTPSHQVTQMGQEVILRCVPISNHLYFYWYRQILGQKVEFLVSFYNNEISEKSEIFDDQFSVERPDGSNFTLKIRSTKLEDSAMYFCASSEGPYGYTFGSGTRLTVV.

In DNA form, the CDR3 reads TGTGCCACCAGCAGATCCGGACCCGGGGATCAGCCCCAGCATTTT. Protein: CATSRSGPGDQPQHF. This chain connects TRBV15 to TRBJ1-5; D call uncertain. The length of the CDR3 is 15 residues. V was cut by 2 bases and J by 5 bases, with 13 bases left in between. Germline V gene lookup returns CDR1 LNHNV and CDR2 YYDKDF (reference sequence).

The CDR3 bases are TGTGCCAGCAGCATCACAGGGGTCGGGCAGCCCCAGCATTTT. Its translation is CASSITGVGQPQHF. The chain links TRBV6-5 to TRBJ1-5; 7 nucleotides align to TRBD1. CDR3 size: 14 residues. J lost 7 bases, V lost 6 bases, and 9 bases had no gene match. CDR1 and CDR2 from the germline V gene are MNHEY and SVGAGI.

The rearrangement uses TRBV19 and TRBJ1-1, with 9 bases aligning to TRBD1. The CDR3 has 14 amino acids. The V gene end was trimmed by 2 bases and the J gene end by 4 bases; junction bases not matched to a gene: 2. CDR1 is LNHDA and CDR2 is SQIVND in the germline V gene (reference sequence). This chain's CDR3 is CASSITGGITEAFF. In DNA form, the CDR3 reads TGTGCCAGTAGTATAACAGGGGGCATCACTGAAGCTTTCTTT.

V gene TRBV7-3 combines with J gene TRBJ2-3; TRBD2 agrees at 9 bases. The ends lost 6 bases at V and 1 base at J; junction bases unmatched: 2. CDR3 length: 14 residues. Germline values: CDR1 SGHTA, CDR2 FQGTGA. Here the CDR3 DNA reads TGTGCCAGCAGGCGGACTAGCGGCACAGATACGCAGTATTTT. Its protein is CASRRTSGTDTQYF.

CDR3 loop: CASSYPPGGANTEAFF. CDR3 sequence (DNA): TGTGCCAGCAGTTACCCGCCGGGGGGGGCCAACACTGAAGCTTTCTTT. The V and J genes are TRBV6-2 or TRBV6-3 and TRBJ1-1; a weak D match, TRBD1 (6 bases). Germline V gene sequence: CDR1 MNHEY, CDR2 SVGEGT. Trimming removed 2 bases at V and 2 bases at J, with 15 bases between. The CDR3 covers 16 residues.

The chain employs TRBV2 and TRBJ1-3; TRBD1 matches at 9 bases. The V gene end was trimmed by 11 bases and the J gene end by 4 bases; junction bases not matched to a gene: 9. The CDR3 has 14 amino acids. Germline V gives CDR1 SNHLY, CDR2 FYNNEI. As DNA, the CDR3 is TGTGCCTGCAACCGACAGGGGGGGGGAAACACCATATATTTT. This gives the protein CACNRQGGGNTIYF.

V usage is TRBV29-1 and J usage is TRBJ1-1, with D perhaps matching TRBD1 (6 bases). The CDR3 is 15 residues long. V shed 7 bases and J shed 0 bases, with 18 bases lying between them. CDR1 is SQVTM and CDR2 is ANQGSEA in the germline V gene. Here the CDR3 reads CSACLWGRLNTEAFF. Written as DNA, the CDR3 is TGCAGCGCTTGCCTTTGGGGGCGGTTGAACACTGAAGCTTTCTTT.

The rearrangement joins TRBV5-1 to TRBJ1-6; 9 bases are shared with TRBD1. CDR3 length: 14 amino acids. From germline, CDR1 is SGHRS and CDR2 YFSETQ. V lost 9 bases, J lost 9 bases, and 10 bases stayed unmatched. CDR3 DNA: TGCGCCACCAATTTAGGGACAGGGAGTTCACCCCTCCACTTT. Protein: CATNLGTGSSPLHF.

The rearrangement joins TRBV12-5 to TRBJ1-5, with 8 bases matching TRBD1. With 5 bases clipped from V and 3 bases from J, the junction kept 6 bases outside the gene matches. Per germline, CDR1 LGHNT and CDR2 FRNRAP. The CDR3 covers 15 residues. The CDR3 loop reads CASGPTGAINQPQHF. DNA for the CDR3: TGTGCTAGTGGTCCGACAGGGGCGATCAATCAGCCCCAGCATTTT.

DNA of the CDR3: TGTGCCAGCTCACCGTCCGCCAGGGGAGAAGCTTTCTTT. This encodes CASSPSARGEAFF. The chain uses TRBV18 and TRBJ1-1; D may be TRBD1 (6 bases). The CDR3 has 13 residues. The germline gives CDR1 KGHSH, CDR2 LQKENI. V shed 3 bases and J shed 8 bases, with 13 bases lying between them.

The chain has TRBV28 and TRBJ1-6, with D maybe TRBD1 (6 bases). V was clipped by 7 bases and J by 6 bases, with 16 bases between them. The length of the CDR3 is 15 residues. Germline CDR1 and CDR2: MDHEN and SYDVKM. CDR3 in amino acids: CASKVAGAGNSPLHF. The CDR3 bases are TGTGCCAGCAAAGTCGCGGGGGCAGGTAATTCACCCCTCCACTTT.

This chain links TRBV7-6 with TRBJ1-5, with TRBD1 as a possible D gene (5 bases). V was trimmed by 5 bases and J by 0 bases, leaving 20 bases between them. Germline V gene sequence: CDR1 SGHVS, CDR2 FNYEAQ. The CDR3 is made up of 18 amino acids. The DNA for the CDR3 is TGTGCCAGCAGCCCTCAAGCCTCGACAGAGTATAGCAATCAGCCCCAGCATTTT. This gives the protein CASSPQASTEYSNQPQHF.

V and J are TRBV5-4 and TRBJ2-1, with 7 bases matching TRBD1. Germline V gives CDR1 SGHNT, CDR2 YYREEE (reference sequence). J gave up 5 bases and V 2 bases, and 7 bases lay outside the gene matches. The length of the CDR3 is 15 residues. For the CDR3, the DNA is TGTGCCAGCAGCTTTTCGTGGGACAGAAACAATGAGCAGTTCTTC. Encoded protein: CASSFSWDRNNEQFF. The variable domain in full, with the rest retrieved from reference TRBV5-4 and TRBJ2-1, is ETGVTQSPTHLIKTRGQQVTLRCSSQSGHNTVSWYQQALGQGPQFIFQYYREEENGRGNFPPRFSGLQFPNYSSELNVNALELDDSALYLCASSFSWDRNNEQFFGPGTRLTVL.

The V gene is TRBV10-3, the J gene TRBJ1-2; D is undetermined. The V gene lost 6 bases and the J gene lost 0 bases, with 11 bases spanning the gap. CDR3 length: 14 residues. From germline, CDR1 is ENHRY and CDR2 SYGVKD. In nucleotides, the CDR3 is TGTGCCATCAGACCCGGGAACACTAACTATGGCTACACCTTC. Its translation: CAIRPGNTNYGYTF.

As DNA, the CDR3 is TGTGCCAGCAGTGGGACAGGGTTGACAGCTAATGAAAAACTGTTTTTT. Translated: CASSGTGLTANEKLFF. The rearrangement links TRBV27 to TRBJ1-4; TRBD1 matches at 9 bases. The junction had 7 bases not matched to a gene; V was cut back by 5 bases and J by 3 bases. Germline CDR1 is MNHEY and CDR2 is SMNVEV (reference sequence). This CDR3 comprises 16 residues. The variable domain in full, completed from reference TRBV27 and TRBJ1-4, reads EAQVTQNPRYLITVTGKKLTVTCSQNMNHEYMSWYRQDPGLGLRQIYYSMNVEVTDKGDVPEGYKVSRKEKRNFPLILESPSPNQTSLYFCASSGTGLTANEKLFFGSGTQLSVL.

The chain couples TRBV5-1 to TRBJ1-4; TRBD1 is a possible D gene (6 bases). The CDR3 loop spans 20 amino acids. V was trimmed by 2 bases and J by 4 bases, leaving 27 bases between them. The V gene's germline CDR1 is SGHRS and CDR2 YFSETQ. The CDR3 bases are TGCGCCAGCAGCTTAGGTAGATCCATCGAGTACAGGGTGGTTAATGAAAAACTGTTTTTT. Its translation: CASSLGRSIEYRVVNEKLFF.

This chain links TRBV7-2 with TRBJ1-6; no firm D call. The CDR3 extends over 15 amino acids. The V gene lost 0 bases and the J gene lost 3 bases, with 6 bases spanning the gap. Per germline, CDR1 SGHTA and CDR2 FQGNSA. CDR3 region: CASSLAGGYNSPLHF. The CDR3 DNA sequence: TGTGCCAGCAGCTTAGCGGGAGGCTATAATTCACCCCTCCACTTT.

The rearrangement joins TRBV12-3 or TRBV12-4 to TRBJ1-2, with D hard to call. Between the trimmed V and J ends, which lost 3 bases and 8 bases, there was a span of 13 bases. The CDR3 runs to 13 residues. In DNA form, the CDR3 reads TGTGCCAGCAGTTTTCCCCAGACACGGGGCTACACCTTC. This encodes CASSFPQTRGYTF.

This clone was observed once. The chain recombines TRBV7-8 with TRBJ2-7; tentative D call: TRBD2 (5 bases). The CDR3 covers 19 residues. From germline, CDR1 is SGHVS and CDR2 FQNEAQ. V gave up 5 bases and J gave up 0 bases, with 26 bases separating them. The DNA for the CDR3 is TGTGCCAGCAGCGCCCCGGCGAACACAGATACTGGGAGCTCCTACGAGCAGTACTTC. As protein: CASSAPANTDTGSSYEQYF.

The genes are TRBV11-3 and TRBJ2-7; 7 bases agree with TRBD1. The CDR3 consists of 15 residues. J gave up 0 bases and V 5 bases, and 7 bases lay outside the gene matches. Germline CDR1 is SGHNT and CDR2 is YENEEA. The CDR3 nucleotides are TGTGCCAGCAGCCCGGGACAGCCGAGCTCCTACGAGCAGTACTTC. This gives the protein CASSPGQPSSYEQYF.

The CDR3 DNA is TGTGCCAGCAGCAAGCTGGACAGGGCGCTGGGTGGCTACACCTTC. Protein sequence: CASSKLDRALGGYTF. The chain has TRBV7-9 and TRBJ1-2; 8 bases align to TRBD1. Germline lookup yields CDR1 SEHNR and CDR2 FQNEAQ (reference sequence). Trimming took 5 bases from V and 7 from J; bases not matched to a gene: 12. The CDR3 runs 15 residues.